Presented here are 32 T cell receptor beta chains from one specimen sequenced in a study of cytomegalovirus exposure and HLA in healthy donors. This PCR relied on a set of 60 Vbeta primers and 13 Jbeta primers. Repertoires were generated with immunoSEQ multiplex PCR, while TCRdb's copy carries only in-frame clones and drops some. The sample lists some 40,000 clones, around 53% occurring once. Sequencing input: PBMCs. These receptors all stem from a woman aged 40 to 50 in good health and CMV-seropositive.

There are a few counts of this clone. The chain employs TRBV5-4 and TRBJ1-5; D is undetermined. V lost 0 bases to trimming and J lost 9 bases, with 7 bases between them. The length of the CDR3 is 12 residues. Germline CDR1 SGHNT, CDR2 YYREEE (reference sequence). The CDR3 loop reads CASSLAGSPQHF. CDR3 nucleotides: TGTGCCAGCAGCTTGGCCGGGTCGCCCCAGCATTTT. The variable domain in full, completed from reference TRBV5-4 and TRBJ1-5, reads ETGVTQSPTHLIKTRGQQVTLRCSSQSGHNTVSWYQQALGQGPQFIFQYYREEENGRGNFPPRFSGLQFPNYSSELNVNALELDDSALYLCASSLAGSPQHFGDGTRLSIL.

There are a few counts of this clone. The chain uses TRBV6-1 and TRBJ2-7; tentatively, D is TRBD2 (5 bases). This CDR3 spans 12 amino acids. Germline values: CDR1 MNHNS, CDR2 SASEGT. V was trimmed by 6 bases and J by 4 bases, leaving 10 bases between them. The DNA for the CDR3 is TGTGCCAGCAGCTTTGGGAGTTACGAGCAGTACTTC. Translating gives CASSFGSYEQYF.

The rearrangement links TRBV28 to TRBJ1-2; D not resolved. Germline loops: CDR1 MDHEN, CDR2 SYDVKM. CDR3 length: 15 residues. V dropped 5 bases and J dropped 2 bases, with 15 bases sitting between them. The CDR3 nucleotides are TGTGCCAGCAGTCCCTCAAGCGGAAGCAACTATGGCTACACCTTC. Translated: CASSPSSGSNYGYTF.

The rearrangement uses TRBV12-5 and TRBJ1-5; D gene uncertain. This CDR3 is built from 17 residues. Trimming took off 7 bases at V and 0 bases at J, with 19 bases between the two ends. The germline V gene encodes CDR1 LGHNT and CDR2 FRNRAP. The DNA for the CDR3 is TGTGCTAGTGCTACTTATGAGGGCCGATATAGCAATCAGCCCCAGCATTTT. It yields the protein CASATYEGRYSNQPQHF.

This clone has more than one count but fewer than ten. The V and J genes are TRBV30 and TRBJ1-1; weak D call: TRBD1 (5 bases). Trimming took 2 bases from V and 6 from J, leaving 10 bases between them. Germline lookup yields CDR1 GTSNPN and CDR2 SVGIG (reference sequence). The CDR3 totals 12 residues. The CDR3 DNA reads as TGTGCCTGGAGTCAACAGACAGCTGAAGCTTTCTTT. Encoded protein: CAWSQQTAEAFF.

The rearrangement joins TRBV9 to TRBJ2-5; TRBD1 agrees at 8 bases. This CDR3 has 15 amino acids. The germline gives CDR1 SGDLS, CDR2 YYNGEE. V lost 4 bases to trimming and J lost 5 bases; unmatched junction nucleotides: 10. CDR3 loop: CASSSGGTGLETQYF. CDR3 bases: TGTGCCAGCAGCTCGGGTGGGACAGGTCTCGAGACCCAGTACTTC.

V and J are TRBV11-2 and TRBJ2-2; 10 nucleotides match TRBD1. CDR3 length equals 15 residues. Germline-derived CDR1 and CDR2 are SGHAT and FQNNGV. V trimming: 5 bases; J trimming: 6 bases; junction bases outside the gene matches: 6. CDR3 nucleotide sequence: TGTGCCAGCAGCGAGACAGGGGGCATCGCCGGGGAGCTGTTTTTT. This codes for CASSETGGIAGELFF. The full variable domain, its missing parts supplied by reference TRBV11-2 and TRBJ2-2, is EAGVAQSPRYKIIEKRQSVAFWCNPISGHATLYWYQQILGQGPKLLIQFQNNGVVDDSQLPKDRFSAERLKGVDSTLKIQPAKLEDSAVYLCASSETGGIAGELFFGEGSRLTVL.

This clone has a single count. The rearrangement uses TRBV5-1 and TRBJ1-1; D gene uncertain. The germline V gene has CDR1 SGHRS and CDR2 YFSETQ. V was pared by 0 bases and J by 4 bases, with 10 bases between. This CDR3 is 14 amino acids long. The CDR3 DNA follows: TGCGCCAGCAGCTTGGATAACGCGGGCACTGAAGCTTTCTTT. Translating it yields CASSLDNAGTEAFF. The full variable domain, completed using reference TRBV5-1 and TRBJ1-1, is KAGVTQTPRYLIKTRGQQVTLSCSPISGHRSVSWYQQTPGQGLQFLFEYFSETQRNKGNFPGRFSGRQFSNSRSEMNVSTLELGDSALYLCASSLDNAGTEAFFGQGTRLTVV.

This clone was seen a few times. This CDR3 is CASSLNQGSSYEQYF. The CDR3, as DNA: TGTGCCAGCAGCTTGAACCAGGGCAGCTCCTACGAGCAGTACTTC. The rearrangement links TRBV5-4 to TRBJ2-7; possibly TRBD1 for D (5 bases). Germline V gene lookup returns CDR1 SGHNT and CDR2 YYREEE (reference sequence). The V and J ends lost 1 base and 0 bases respectively, with 11 bases between them. The CDR3 runs to 15 residues.

CDR3 in DNA: TGTGCCAGCAGTGATCGGGGGGACAGGGCTGGCTACACCTTC. Translated: CASSDRGDRAGYTF. The genes are TRBV25-1 and TRBJ1-2; TRBD1 matches at 9 bases. With 3 bases clipped from V and 7 bases from J, the junction kept 6 bases outside the gene matches. Germline CDR1 is MGHDK and CDR2 is SYGVNS. The CDR3 contains 14 residues.

This clone was picked up a small number of times. The CDR3 DNA sequence: TGTGCCAGCAGTCCAGGACAGGCGGGTAACTATGGCTACACCTTC. This encodes CASSPGQAGNYGYTF. The chain recombines TRBV28 with TRBJ1-2; 7 bases match TRBD1. The length of the CDR3 is 15 residues. V lost 5 bases to trimming and J lost 1 base; unmatched junction nucleotides: 7. Germline lookup yields CDR1 MDHEN and CDR2 SYDVKM.

The genes are TRBV7-7 and TRBJ2-1; D ambiguous. CDR1 and CDR2 from the germline V gene are SSHAT and FNYEAQ (reference sequence). The CDR3 runs to 14 residues. V shed 1 base and J shed 5 bases, with 9 bases lying between them. The CDR3 DNA is TGTGCCAGCAGCTTAGGACTCGGTAACAATGAGCAGTTCTTC. Protein product: CASSLGLGNNEQFF.

The gene calls are TRBV5-4 and TRBJ1-2; D gene uncertain. V lost 4 bases and J 14 bases, leaving 15 bases between the germline ends. This CDR3 is built from 11 residues. Germline V CDR1 and CDR2: SGHNT, YYREEE (reference sequence). The CDR3 here is CASSRTSIWTF. CDR3 DNA sequence: TGTGCCAGCAGCCGTACTAGCATATGGACCTTC.

This chain links TRBV4-1 with TRBJ1-4, with no clear D. CDR1 is MGHRA, CDR2 YSYEKL, per germline. The CDR3 has 16 amino acids. Deletions cut 1 base from V and 0 bases from J, with 9 bases between. CDR3 sequence (DNA): TGCGCCAGCAGCCAAGCCCTGGCGGCAACTAATGAAAAACTGTTTTTT. This translates into CASSQALAATNEKLFF.

This rearrangement joins TRBV29-1 to TRBJ2-7; a weak D match, TRBD2 (6 bases). Trimming shortened V by 7 bases and J by 3 bases, and 19 bases separated the two germline ends. Germline CDR1 and CDR2: SQVTM and ANQGSEA. The CDR3 loop spans 14 amino acids. The CDR3 spells CSAGFGTGYYEQYF. The CDR3 DNA sequence: TGCAGCGCCGGATTCGGGACTGGTTACTACGAGCAGTACTTC.

The V and J genes are TRBV18 and TRBJ1-2, with a possible D match to TRBD1 (6 bases). CDR3 length: 15 amino acids. Trimming left V 3 bases short and J 3 bases short, with 14 bases between. CDR1 is KGHSH and CDR2 is LQKENI in the germline V gene. The CDR3 region is CASSPGMGQDYGYTF. CDR3 bases: TGTGCCAGCTCACCGGGGATGGGACAAGACTATGGCTACACCTTC.

This clone was picked up a small number of times. For the CDR3, the DNA is TGTGCCAGCAGCGGAATCGGACAGCCGAGGGGCTATGGCTACACCTTC. Translated, it gives CASSGIGQPRGYGYTF. This chain joins TRBV9 and TRBJ1-2; TRBD1 is a possible D gene (6 bases). Germline assignment: CDR1 SGDLS and CDR2 YYNGEE. The CDR3 length is 16 residues. The V and J ends lost 3 bases and 4 bases respectively, with 19 bases between them.

This chain joins TRBV7-8 and TRBJ1-5; D is unclear. The CDR3 consists of 13 residues. CDR1 SGHVS and CDR2 FQNEAQ come from the germline V gene. V lost 0 bases, J lost 5 bases, and 5 bases lay in between. CDR3 loop: CASSLARDQPQHF. The CDR3 region has the DNA TGTGCCAGCAGCTTAGCGAGAGATCAGCCCCAGCATTTT.

The V and J genes are TRBV5-4 and TRBJ1-1; the match to TRBD1 covers 7 bases. The CDR3 runs to 13 residues. Germline CDR1 SGHNT, CDR2 YYREEE (reference sequence). V lost 4 bases to trimming and J lost 1 base; unmatched junction nucleotides: 1. CDR3 amino acids: CASSGDRNTEAFF. CDR3 in DNA: TGTGCCAGCAGCGGGGACAGGAACACTGAAGCTTTCTTT.

For the CDR3, the DNA is TGTGCCAGCGGATTGTCGGGGACAGCCTACGAGCAGTACTTC. Translating it yields CASGLSGTAYEQYF. The J gene is TRBJ2-7, the V gene TRBV6-1, with 7 bases lining up with TRBD1. The germline CDR1 and CDR2 sequences are MNHNS and SASEGT. V was pared by 8 bases and J by 2 bases, with 9 bases of the junction left unmatched. This CDR3 is 14 amino acids long.

The genes are TRBV5-5 and TRBJ1-6; 8 positions agree with TRBD1. The germline CDR1 and CDR2 sequences are SGHKS and YYEKEE (reference sequence). The ends lost 3 bases at V and 0 bases at J; junction bases unmatched: 11. This CDR3 is 19 amino acids long. The CDR3 DNA is TGTGCCAGCAGCTGGAAACCGGGACAGGCGAGCTCCTATAATTCACCCCTCCACTTT. Translating gives CASSWKPGQASSYNSPLHF.

This clone has just a few counts. This chain uses TRBV6-4 with TRBJ2-7, with D possibly TRBD1 on 6 matching bases. V was trimmed by 7 bases and J by 1 base, leaving 23 bases between them. The germline V gene has CDR1 MRHNA and CDR2 SNTAGT. This CDR3 spans 17 amino acids. This CDR3 is CASNKMGQTKSSYEQYF. The CDR3 nucleotides read TGTGCCAGCAACAAAATGGGACAAACCAAGAGTTCCTACGAGCAGTACTTC.

The CDR3 region has the DNA TGTGCCAGCAGTGGATTAGCGGGGGGACGGGAGACCCAGTACTTC. Its protein product is CASSGLAGGRETQYF. The chain couples TRBV2 to TRBJ2-5; 10 bases line up with TRBD2. V gave up 4 bases and J gave up 5 bases; unmatched junction bases: 7. CDR3 length: 15 residues. Per germline, CDR1 SNHLY and CDR2 FYNNEI. Drawing the rest from reference TRBV2 and TRBJ2-5, the complete variable domain is EPEVTQTPSHQVTQMGQEVILRCVPISNHLYFYWYRQILGQKVEFLVSFYNNEISEKSEIFDDQFSVERPDGSNFTLKIRSTKLEDSAMYFCASSGLAGGRETQYFGPGTRLLVL.

The rearrangement joins TRBV4-2 to TRBJ1-2, with D perhaps TRBD1 (5 bases). Germline loops: CDR1 LGHNA, CDR2 YNFKEQ. V shed 3 bases and J shed 2 bases, with 19 bases lying between them. CDR3 length: 17 amino acids. CDR3 residues: CASSHPGEGLSNYGYTF. The CDR3 coding sequence is TGTGCCAGCAGCCACCCCGGGGAGGGGCTGTCGAACTATGGCTACACCTTC.

This clone has just a few counts. The genes are TRBV14 and TRBJ1-5, with D perhaps TRBD1 (5 bases). V lost 4 bases and J 2 bases, leaving 12 bases between the germline ends. The CDR3 is made up of 15 amino acids. Germline V lookup: CDR1 SGHDN, CDR2 FVKESK. In nucleotides, the CDR3 is TGTGCCAGCAGCCGCCCAGGAGGGGGCAATCAGCCCCAGCATTTT. This sequence encodes CASSRPGGGNQPQHF.

The chain couples TRBV27 to TRBJ2-1; unclear D gene. The CDR3 runs to 14 residues. V lost 4 bases and J 3 bases, leaving 10 bases between the germline ends. Germline assignment: CDR1 MNHEY and CDR2 SMNVEV (reference sequence). CDR3 DNA sequence: TGTGCCAGCAGTTACACGGGTCTCTACAATGAGCAGTTCTTC. This codes for CASSYTGLYNEQFF.

The sample holds a few counts of this clone. This chain connects TRBV5-6 to TRBJ1-2, with TRBD1 matching 8 bases. CDR1 is SGHDT, CDR2 YYEEEE, per germline. The V gene end was trimmed by 0 bases and the J gene end by 5 bases; junction bases not matched to a gene: 6. This CDR3 has 15 amino acids. In nucleotides, the CDR3 is TGTGCCAGCAGCTTGGCGACAGGGGTTGGGTATGGCTACACCTTC. It encodes CASSLATGVGYGYTF. The complete variable domain, with remaining parts taken from reference TRBV5-6 and TRBJ1-2, reads DAGVTQSPTHLIKTRGQQVTLRCSPKSGHDTVSWYQQALGQGPQFIFQYYEEEERQRGNFPDRFSGHQFPNYSSELNVNALLLGDSALYLCASSLATGVGYGYTFGSGTRLTVV.

This clone was recorded a few times. The rearrangement links TRBV7-8 to TRBJ2-5; D is perhaps TRBD2 (7 bases). Trimming pared 0 bases from V and 4 bases from J, leaving 21 bases between. In germline, CDR1 is SGHVS, CDR2 FQNEAQ. The CDR3 covers 18 residues. CDR3 region: CASSLARVLEGGAETQYF. DNA for the CDR3: TGTGCCAGCAGCTTAGCGCGGGTTTTGGAGGGGGGGGCAGAGACCCAGTACTTC. The whole variable domain, filled in from reference TRBV7-8 and TRBJ2-5, reads GAGVSQSPRYKVAKRGQDVALRCDPISGHVSLFWYQQALGQGPEFLTYFQNEAQLDKSGLPSDRFFAERPEGSVSTLKIQRTQQEDSAVYLCASSLARVLEGGAETQYFGPGTRLLVL.

The gene calls are TRBV6-5 and TRBJ1-2; 10 nucleotides line up with TRBD1. CDR1 is MNHEY, CDR2 SVGAGI, per germline. The V and J ends lost 2 bases and 2 bases, in that order; junction bases with no gene match: 5. The CDR3 is made up of 16 amino acids. CDR3 sequence reads: CASSYARTGGNYGYTF. CDR3 bases: TGTGCCAGCAGTTACGCCCGGACAGGGGGAAACTATGGCTACACCTTC.

This sequence joins TRBV5-4 and TRBJ2-1; 12 nucleotides align to TRBD2. The CDR3 totals 17 residues. With 3 bases clipped from V and 5 bases from J, the junction kept 9 bases outside the gene matches. Per germline, CDR1 SGHNT and CDR2 YYREEE (reference sequence). CDR3 in amino acids: CASSSGLAGSKNNEQFF. CDR3 DNA sequence: TGTGCCAGCAGCTCCGGACTAGCGGGGTCAAAAAACAATGAGCAGTTCTTC.

The CDR3 protein is CASIPRKRDSTDTQYF. CDR3 coding DNA: TGTGCCAGCATCCCTCGCAAGAGGGATAGCACAGATACGCAGTATTTT. The V gene is TRBV5-6, the J gene TRBJ2-3; D may be TRBD2 (5 bases). The germline V gene has CDR1 SGHDT and CDR2 YYEEEE. The CDR3 sequence is 16 residues long. Trimming removed 6 bases at V and 0 bases at J, with 17 bases between.

V and J are TRBV10-3 and TRBJ2-1, with TRBD1 identical over 8 bases. The junction had 5 bases not matched to a gene; V was cut back by 6 bases and J by 7 bases. The CDR3 consists of 13 residues. Germline V gene sequence: CDR1 ENHRY, CDR2 SYGVKD. The CDR3, as DNA: TGTGCCATCAGAAGGGACAGGAATAATGAGCAGTTCTTC. Its translation is CAIRRDRNNEQFF.